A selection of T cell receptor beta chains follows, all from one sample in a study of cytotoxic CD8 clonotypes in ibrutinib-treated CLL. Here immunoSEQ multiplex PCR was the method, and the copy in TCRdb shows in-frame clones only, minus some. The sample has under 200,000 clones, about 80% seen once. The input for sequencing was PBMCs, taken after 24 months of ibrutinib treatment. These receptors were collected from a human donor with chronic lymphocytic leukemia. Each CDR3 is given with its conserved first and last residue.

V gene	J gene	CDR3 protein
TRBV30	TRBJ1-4	CAWRWGTNEKLFF
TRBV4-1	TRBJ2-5	CASSRSIGTRETQYF
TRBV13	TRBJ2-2	CASSPGQGDGELFF
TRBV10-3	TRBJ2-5	CAISARGETQYF
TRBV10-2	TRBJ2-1	CASSEPSGSYQQFF
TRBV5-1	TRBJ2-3	CASSWTSTDTQYF
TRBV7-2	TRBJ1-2	CASSPSRGARGYTF
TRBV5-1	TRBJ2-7	CASSLTGGYEQYF
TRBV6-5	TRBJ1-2	CASSPRTGGYGYTF
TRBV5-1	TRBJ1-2	CASSLFSTRFGYTF
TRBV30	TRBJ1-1	CAWSMTGGGAEAFF
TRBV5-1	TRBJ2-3	CASSLASATTDTQYF
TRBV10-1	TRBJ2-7	CASSYSHPPYEQYF